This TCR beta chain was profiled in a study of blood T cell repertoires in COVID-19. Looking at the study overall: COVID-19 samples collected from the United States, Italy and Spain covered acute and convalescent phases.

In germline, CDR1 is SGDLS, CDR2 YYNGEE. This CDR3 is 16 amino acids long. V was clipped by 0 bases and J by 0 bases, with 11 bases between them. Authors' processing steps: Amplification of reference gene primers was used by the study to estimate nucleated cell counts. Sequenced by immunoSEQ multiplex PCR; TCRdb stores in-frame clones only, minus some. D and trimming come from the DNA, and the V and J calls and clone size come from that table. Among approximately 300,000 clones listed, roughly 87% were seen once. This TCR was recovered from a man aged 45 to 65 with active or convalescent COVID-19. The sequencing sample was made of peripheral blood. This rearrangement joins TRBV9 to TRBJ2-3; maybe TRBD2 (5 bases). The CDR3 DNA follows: TGTGCCAGCAGCGTAGGGGCGGGCACTAGCACAGATACGCAGTATTTT. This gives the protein CASSVGAGTSTDTQYF.